The 4 T cell receptor beta chains below come from one sample, sequenced in a study of Graves' ophthalmopathy and Graves' hyperthyroidism listed by TCRdb under 2018. This sample was sequenced with an Illumina HiSeq 2000. TCR beta CDR3 regions were amplified from RNA transcripts for repertoire sequencing. A first-round RT-PCR used HTBI primers with the Qiagen OneStep RT-PCR kit, followed by a second-round multiplex PCR, size selection and purification. TCRdb itself trimmed the public reads at Q25 with fastp, ran MiXCR and retained productive beta chains. Here each entry gathers all rows of one CDR3 protein and keeps the most common genes and DNA. The sample data list a few hundred thousand distinct CDR3 sequences, and around 16% of these were observed just once. The ten top clones hold around 1.6% of the sample. Sample: peripheral blood. The receptors here all came from a woman under 30 with Graves' ophthalmopathy. Donor details come from another sample of the same person, matched by shared clones.

This clonotype came up many times. The J gene is TRBJ1-1, the V gene TRBV9; D gene ambiguous. Looked up from germline, CDR1 is SGDLS and CDR2 is YYNGEE. The CDR3 contains 14 residues. V gave up 0 bases and J gave up 0 bases, with 6 bases separating them. CDR3 residues: CASSVGAVNTEAFF. The CDR3 nucleotides read TGTGCCAGCAGCGTAGGAGCGGTGAACACTGAAGCTTTCTTT.

This clonotype was observed a handful of times. The rearrangement links TRBV7-8 to TRBJ2-7; tentatively, D is TRBD1 (6 bases). Germline V gene lookup returns CDR1 SGHVS and CDR2 FQNEAQ. The V and J ends lost 5 bases and 3 bases respectively, with 17 bases between them. The CDR3 runs to 15 residues. The CDR3 DNA reads TGTGCCAGCAGCCTCACACAGGGTCTTGTCTACGAGCAGTACTTC. As protein: CASSLTQGLVYEQYF.

V usage is TRBV15 and J usage is TRBJ2-7; D call uncertain. V dropped 3 bases and J dropped 2 bases, with 14 bases sitting between them. The CDR3 loop spans 15 amino acids. Germline assignment: CDR1 LNHNV and CDR2 YYDKDF (reference sequence). CDR3: CATSRPAERPYEQYF. DNA for the CDR3: TGTGCCACCAGCAGGCCGGCAGAGCGTCCCTACGAGCAGTACTTC. Based on the CDR3 plus reference TRBV15 and TRBJ2-7, the full variable domain is DAMVIQNPRYQVTQFGKPVTLSCSQTLNHNVMYWYQQKSSQAPKLLFHYYDKDFNNEADTPDNFQSRRPNTSFCFLDIRSPGLGDTAMYLCATSRPAERPYEQYFGPGTRLTVT.

This clonotype was seen repeatedly, ten times or more. The chain has TRBV2 and TRBJ2-5, with TRBD2 as a possible D gene (6 bases). CDR1 and CDR2 from the germline V gene are SNHLY and FYNNEI. Trimming took off 4 bases at V and 7 bases at J, with 13 bases between the two ends. The CDR3 loop spans 13 amino acids. The CDR3 loop is CASSGAEGGTQYF. CDR3 in DNA: TGTGCCAGCAGTGGAGCCGAGGGAGGGACCCAGTACTTC. Full variable domain (outside the CDR3, taken from reference TRBV2 and TRBJ2-5): EPEVTQTPSHQVTQMGQEVILRCVPISNHLYFYWYRQILGQKVEFLVSFYNNEISEKSEIFDDQFSVERPDGSNFTLKIRSTKLEDSAMYFCASSGAEGGTQYFGPGTRLLVL.